The present entry profiles one T cell receptor (beta chain) with its context. Its specificity is unknown. This specimen belongs to a study of beta chain features in type 1 diabetes. Germline values: CDR1 SEHNR, CDR2 FQNEAQ (reference sequence). V was shortened by 0 bases and J by 5 bases, with 11 bases between the two germline ends. This CDR3 region has 15 residues. Isolated RNA was reverse transcribed in full, so expressed TCRB transcripts were sequenced. TCRdb keeps only in-frame clones here, not all; method: immunoSEQ multiplex PCR. The sample contains about 270,000 clones, roughly 15% of which appear only once. General study findings and limits: For Type 1 diabetes patients, all four CD4+ subsets carried TCRB CDR3s that were moderately but significantly shorter. Since sequencing was performed on cDNA, cells with high TCR expression could be over-represented.

This clonotype was sampled from a woman aged 40 to 49 in good health. This rearrangement joins TRBV7-9 to TRBJ2-1; TRBD1 is a possible D gene (5 bases). Sequences were obtained from naive CD4+ T cells from blood. As DNA, the CDR3 is TGTGCCAGCAGCTTAGCCCCCCAGGGAAACAATGAGCAGTTCTTC. This encodes CASSLAPQGNNEQFF.